One sample yielded the 9 T cell receptor beta chains listed below, sequenced in a study of cytomegalovirus exposure and HLA in healthy donors. 60 Vbeta and 13 Jbeta primers were used in PCR. The repertoire was sequenced with immunoSEQ multiplex PCR; TCRdb's copy has only in-frame clones and lacks some. The listing records about 140,000 clones. Sequencing was performed on PBMCs. These receptor sequences come from a woman between 18 and 29 years old in good health and CMV-seronegative.

This chain joins TRBV11-3 and TRBJ1-1; 10 bases are shared with TRBD1. CDR3 length: 15 residues. CDR1 is SGHNT and CDR2 is YENEEA in the germline V gene. V was pared by 3 bases and J by 1 base, with 2 bases of the junction left unmatched. For the CDR3, the DNA is TGTGCCAGCAGCTTGTGGGACAGGGGGAACACTGAAGCTTTCTTT. This codes for CASSLWDRGNTEAFF.

The rearrangement uses TRBV5-1 and TRBJ2-3, with a weak D call TRBD2 (5 bases). Germline CDR1 SGHRS, CDR2 YFSETQ. The length of the CDR3 is 14 residues. The V gene lost 5 bases and the J gene lost 4 bases, with 14 bases spanning the gap. The CDR3 DNA is TGCGCCAGCAGTGGTGGTAGCGCGTCAGATACGCAGTATTTT. It yields the protein CASSGGSASDTQYF.

The chain recombines TRBV7-3 with TRBJ2-2, with D maybe TRBD1 (6 bases). V dropped 5 bases and J dropped 3 bases, with 16 bases sitting between them. The CDR3 loop spans 16 amino acids. CDR1 SGHTA and CDR2 FQGTGA come from the germline V gene. The CDR3 region is CASSISSDRHTGELFF. The CDR3 coding sequence is TGTGCCAGCAGCATAAGCTCCGACAGGCACACCGGGGAGCTGTTTTTT.

The chain links TRBV11-3 to TRBJ1-1; TRBD1 aligns across 12 bases. Trimming cost V 3 bases and J 7 bases; bases outside gene matches: 6. The CDR3 is 15 amino acids. The germline gives CDR1 SGHNT, CDR2 YENEEA. The CDR3 is CASSLQGQGAYEAFF. The CDR3 region has the DNA TGTGCCAGCAGCTTGCAGGGACAGGGGGCGTATGAAGCTTTCTTT.

The chain employs TRBV11-2 and TRBJ2-5; no reliable D call. From germline, CDR1 is SGHAT and CDR2 FQNNGV. There are 14 residues in the CDR3. V shed 0 bases and J shed 3 bases, with 8 bases lying between them. The chain's CDR3 is CASSLEPTKETQYF. DNA of the CDR3: TGTGCCAGCAGCTTAGAGCCCACAAAAGAGACCCAGTACTTC.

The chain combines TRBV30 with TRBJ1-1, with D maybe TRBD1 (5 bases). This CDR3 has 15 amino acids. Trimming removed 3 bases at V and 4 bases at J, with 18 bases between. Looked up from germline, CDR1 is GTSNPN and CDR2 is SVGIG (reference sequence). In DNA, the CDR3 is TGTGCCTGGAGGGTCAGTCTAGGGGTGGGCACTGAAGCTTTCTTT. Its translation: CAWRVSLGVGTEAFF.

The V gene is TRBV7-7, the J gene TRBJ2-5, with TRBD2 matching over 15 bases. V lost 5 bases to trimming and J lost 1 base; unmatched junction nucleotides: 8. The CDR3 length is 18 residues. CDR1 SSHAT and CDR2 FNYEAQ come from the germline V gene (reference sequence). This chain's CDR3 is CASSPRGLAGGTQETQYF. CDR3 coding DNA: TGTGCCAGCAGCCCCCGAGGACTAGCGGGGGGGACCCAAGAGACCCAGTACTTC. The whole variable domain, remainder taken from reference TRBV7-7 and TRBJ2-5, is GAGVSQSPRYKVTKRGQDVTLRCDPISSHATLYWYQQALGQGPEFLTYFNYEAQPDKSGLPSDRFSAERPEGSISTLTIQRTEQRDSAMYRCASSPRGLAGGTQETQYFGPGTRLLVL.

The chain carries TRBV7-2 and TRBJ1-1; TRBD1 matches 7 bases. The CDR3 extends over 15 amino acids. Germline V gene sequence: CDR1 SGHTA, CDR2 FQGNSA. V was clipped by 3 bases and J by 8 bases; unmatched bases: 12. Here the CDR3 reads CASSFSSDWTGEAFF. The CDR3, as DNA: TGTGCCAGCAGCTTCTCCAGCGATTGGACAGGCGAAGCTTTCTTT. The entire variable domain, with the rest obtained from reference TRBV7-2 and TRBJ1-1, is as follows: GAGVSQSPSNKVTEKGKDVELRCDPISGHTALYWYRQSLGQGLEFLIYFQGNSAPDKSGLPSDRFSAERTGGSVSTLTIQRTQQEDSAVYLCASSFSSDWTGEAFFGQGTRLTVV.

This chain uses TRBV30 with TRBJ1-3; 9 nucleotides align to TRBD1. The trim removed 6 bases at V and 4 bases at J, leaving 4 bases unmatched. Germline values: CDR1 GTSNPN, CDR2 SVGIG (reference sequence). The CDR3 is 13 residues long. The CDR3 is CACRTGAGNTIYF. DNA for the CDR3: TGTGCCTGTCGGACAGGGGCCGGAAACACCATATATTTT.